This record covers a single TCR beta chain. Its antigen is not yet known. No much larger clone is present one base from it, and per-base qualities are unavailable. Library prep was done by 5' RACE. The sample was run on an Illumina HiSeq 2500. The second PCR ran for roughly 7 to 12 cycles and used a J-beta primer mix along with a sample-barcoded 5' primer. A unique molecular identifier was introduced onto each TCR beta cDNA molecule by a template-switch 5' adaptor carrying 12 random nucleotides. Each sample yielded at least 2.5 million CDR3-containing paired-end reads. First-strand cDNA synthesis was performed from all RNA using the Mint cDNA synthesis kit, with priming by a TRBC-specific oligonucleotide. After uracil-DNA glycosylase treatment, a first 18-cycle PCR used universal primers M1SS and BC2_uni_R on all cDNA. Per the source publication's procedure: For normalization, 1 million high-quality reads were randomly selected from each sample, with every read carrying a distinct molecular identifier. Reads with shared molecular identifiers were discarded instead of being binned into consensus sequences. MiTCR, with a Q25 quality threshold and the strictest error-elimination algorithm, was used for CDR3 identification, clonotype clustering and error correction. A nonparametric unseen species model with Euler transformation was used to estimate a lower bound on total TCR beta diversity. TCRdb reprocessed the public reads (quality trimming at Q25 with fastp, clone calling with MiXCR) and kept in-frame beta chains. CDR3 protein sequences are deduplicated, and each keeps its most common genes and DNA. TCRdb's processing, not the authors', yielded these V and J calls. This sample holds approximately 830,000 distinct CDR3 sequences; approximately 67% were observed only once. In total, the top ten clones hold 25% to 35% of the sample.

The donors were roughly 40 Caucasian individuals from Russia, aged roughly 6 to 100 years, who were systemically healthy. Around 10 milliliters of peripheral blood were drawn from each donor into EDTA-treated Vacutainer tubes. Ficoll-Paque density-gradient centrifugation was used to isolate PBMCs, with at least 6 million per sample. Total RNA, at least 6 micrograms per sample, was extracted from PBMCs with Trizol reagent. Naive CD45RAhigh/CD27high T cell percentages were measured by flow cytometry on a PBMC aliquot from every donor. This entry belongs to a study of blood T cells in healthy people across ages (dated by TCRdb to between 2014 and 2017). Turning to the overall study: Template switching captured roughly one uniquely barcoded TCR beta cDNA molecule per two T cells in model experiments. Using deep sequencing normalized with unique cDNA molecular identifiers, the study measured how TCR beta repertoire diversity changes with age. Donors were grouped into four age groups: young (average 16 years), middle-aged (around 39), aged (roughly 62) and long-lived (approximately 78). To avoid experimental bias, donors of different ages were spread randomly across the sequencing lanes. Two additional independent replicas of 1 million unique cDNA reads from the same blood draw were analyzed for two donors (one aged 18 to 30 and one aged 80 or older).

Here is what the overall study found, with its caveats: Compared with the aged group, the long-lived group had more naive CD4+ T cells, fewer expanded clones and increased TCR diversity, suggesting age selection. Estimates of total diversity based on one million sequenced T cells were regarded as lower bounds and as underestimates. Conclusive comparison of naive and antigen-experienced compartments was prevented by the profiling of bulk unsorted PBMCs. A strong correlation was found between observed TCR beta diversity and the percentage of naive T cells measured by flow cytometry. Observed TCR beta diversity per million T cells fell roughly linearly with age, and a significant reduction was already apparent by age around 40. Because donor CMV infection status was unknown, age-related changes in expanded clonotypes were potentially confounded.

The cysteine opens and the phenylalanine closes a CDR3 of 16 amino acids. This entry keeps only the CDR3 DNA: 48 bases, framed from base 1. CDR1 and CDR2 are read off the germline V gene (reference sequence) as MNHEY and SMNVEV. Relative to germline, V is missing 2 bases and J is missing 7 bases, with 6 bases of the junction outside any gene match. The V gene is TRBV27 and the J gene is TRBJ2-4; TRBD2 lines up with 12 middle nucleotides. Sequencing used blood. The sequence derives from a man aged 30-40 years in good health. The CDR3 is CASSLMTSGGGNIQYF. The nucleotide sequence is TGTGCCAGCAGTTTAATGACTAGCGGGGGTGGTAACATTCAGTACTTC.